This TCR beta chain was obtained from a study of early T cells in non-severe SARS-CoV-2 infection. As part of library construction, unique molecular identifiers were attached to individual cDNA molecules. TCRdb re-called the 5' RACE reads with MiXCR, one entry per CDR3 protein. The table shows some 34,000 distinct CDR3 sequences, with 8.5% to 10% occurring only once. Trimming stripped 3 bases from V and 8 bases from J, with 19 bases between. The V gene's germline CDR1 is KGHSH and CDR2 LQKENI. The CDR3 has 15 residues. This clonotype was seen repeatedly, ten times or more. The source material was whole blood. The rearrangement joins TRBV18 to TRBJ1-2; possible D gene TRBD1, 6 bases. The TCR sequence derives from an adult who was a healthcare worker with PCR-confirmed SARS-CoV-2 infection or an uninfected control (not recorded which). In DNA form, the CDR3 reads TGTGCCAGCTCACCCTCCATCGACAGGACGGGAGGCTACACCTTC. It translates to CASSPSIDRTGGYTF.